This T cell receptor (beta chain) emerged from a study of blood T cells in healthy people across ages. Germline loops: CDR1 MNHEY, CDR2 SVGEGT. This CDR3 has 18 residues. PCR was performed a second time for roughly 6 to 12 cycles using a sample-barcoded 5' primer and a J-beta primer mix. One entry per CDR3 protein, called by TCRdb with MiXCR from the 5' RACE reads. The repertoire includes 550,000 to 600,000 distinct CDR3 sequences, 25% to 30% of them detected once, and 18% sits in the top ten. This clonotype has only a few counts. The TCR comes from a woman between 65 and 79 years old in good health. The chain recombines TRBV6-2 or TRBV6-3 with TRBJ2-5, with a tentative D call TRBD1 (6 bases). Gene TRBJ2-1 matches the end of the DNA better, so the J call may be wrong. The sample comprised blood. The CDR3 DNA reads TGTGCCAGCAGTTACTCCCCCCCCGGGACACCCCAAGGAAATGAGCAGTTCTTC. Protein sequence: CASSYSPPGTPQGNEQFF.